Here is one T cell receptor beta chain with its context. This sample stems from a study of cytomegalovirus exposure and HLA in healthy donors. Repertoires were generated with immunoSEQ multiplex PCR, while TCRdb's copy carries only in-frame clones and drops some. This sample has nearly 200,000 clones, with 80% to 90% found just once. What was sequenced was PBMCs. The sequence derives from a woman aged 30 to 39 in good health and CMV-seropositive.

CDR3 sequence reads: CASRPWPRQGRAQHF. In DNA form, the CDR3 reads TGTGCAAGTCGCCCCTGGCCCCGACAGGGAAGGGCCCAGCATTTT. V usage is TRBV12-2 and J usage is TRBJ1-5; TRBD1, the table's D call, lacks a check against the DNA. TRBV12-2 is recorded as a pseudogene. The CDR3 extends over 15 amino acids.